The 6 T cell receptor beta chains reported below all come from one sample, sequenced in a study of OX40 agonist ivuxolimab in advanced cancers. Clones were sequenced by immunoSEQ multiplex PCR, and TCRdb holds only the in-frame ones, with some missing. Of 68,000 or so clones listed, about four fifths are singletons. The source was CD4+ or CD8+ T cells sorted from blood, collected in a trial of the OX40 agonist ivuxolimab. Receptors originate from an adult with an advanced solid tumor such as melanoma, head and neck, liver or kidney cancer.

The V call is TRBV28, the J call TRBJ1-5, with D possibly matching TRBD1 (6 bases). Trimming left V 6 bases short and J 0 bases short, with 12 bases between. The CDR3 is 15 amino acids. Germline V gene lookup returns CDR1 MDHEN and CDR2 SYDVKM. In nucleotides, the CDR3 is TGTGCCAGCAGCCGCCGGGACATTAGCAATCAGCCCCAGCATTTT. It specifies CASSRRDISNQPQHF.

A few counts support this clone. The chain employs TRBV18 and TRBJ1-2; TRBD1 aligns across 7 bases. This CDR3 comprises 17 residues. With 4 bases clipped from V and 5 bases from J, the junction kept 16 bases outside the gene matches. The germline gives CDR1 KGHSH, CDR2 LQKENI. The CDR3 protein is CASSQMKRTGEGYGYTF. For the CDR3, the DNA is TGTGCCAGCTCACAGATGAAACGAACAGGGGAGGGGTATGGCTACACCTTC.

The rearrangement links TRBV11-2 to TRBJ2-7, with 11 bases fitting TRBD2. This CDR3 has 16 amino acids. V dropped 5 bases and J dropped 2; count of bases not matched to a gene: 8. Germline loops: CDR1 SGHAT, CDR2 FQNNGV. CDR3 nucleotides: TGTGCCAGCAGCCGCGTCGGGACTAGCGGAACCTACGAGCAGTACTTC. This gives the protein CASSRVGTSGTYEQYF.

The chain carries TRBV7-2 and TRBJ1-4, with unresolved D. V lost 2 bases and J 2 bases, leaving 3 bases between the germline ends. Germline loops: CDR1 SGHTA, CDR2 FQGNSA. The CDR3 is made up of 13 amino acids. The CDR3 sequence is CASSLITNEKLFF. CDR3 coding DNA: TGTGCCAGCAGCTTAATTACTAATGAAAAACTGTTTTTT.

This chain uses TRBV29-1 with TRBJ2-7; 9 bases are shared with TRBD1. CDR1 is SQVTM, CDR2 ANQGSEA, per germline. J lost 0 bases, V lost 6 bases, and 3 bases had no gene match. This CDR3 has 13 amino acids. CDR3 nucleotide sequence: TGCAGCGTCACGGACAGGGGCTCCTACGAGCAGTACTTC. As protein: CSVTDRGSYEQYF.

This clone appeared once. The CDR3 DNA follows: TGTGCCAGCAGCTCAAGACGGGAAGAGACCCAGTACTTC. It codes for CASSSRREETQYF. The rearrangement joins TRBV7-8 to TRBJ2-5, with D unresolved. Per germline, CDR1 SGHVS and CDR2 FQNEAQ. V dropped 4 bases and J dropped 3 bases, with 9 bases sitting between them. The CDR3 extends over 13 amino acids.